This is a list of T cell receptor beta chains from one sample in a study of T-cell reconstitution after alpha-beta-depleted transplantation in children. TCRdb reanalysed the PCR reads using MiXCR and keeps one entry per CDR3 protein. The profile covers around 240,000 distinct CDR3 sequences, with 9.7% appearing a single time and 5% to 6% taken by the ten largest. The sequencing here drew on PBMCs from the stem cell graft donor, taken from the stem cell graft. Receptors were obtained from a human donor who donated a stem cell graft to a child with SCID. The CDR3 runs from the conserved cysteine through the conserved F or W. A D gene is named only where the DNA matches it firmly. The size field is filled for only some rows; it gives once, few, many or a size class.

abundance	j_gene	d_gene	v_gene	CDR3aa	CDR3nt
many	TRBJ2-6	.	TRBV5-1	CAKGECGANVLTF	TGCGCCAAGGGGGAATGTGGGGCCAACGTCCTGACTTTC
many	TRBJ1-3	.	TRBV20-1	CSARDRIRGGNTIYF	TGCAGTGCTAGAGATCGTATTAGGGGTGGAAACACCATATATTTT
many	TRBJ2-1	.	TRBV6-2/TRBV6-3	CASSYVAGGDNEQFF	TGTGCCAGCAGTTACGTAGCCGGCGGGGACAATGAGCAGTTCTTC
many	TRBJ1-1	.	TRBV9	CASSVGNFNTEAFF	TGTGCCAGCAGCGTAGGGAATTTCAACACTGAAGCTTTCTTT
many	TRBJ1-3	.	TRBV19	CASSVQGLGNTIYF	TGTGCCAGTAGTGTCCAGGGGCTCGGAAACACCATATATTTT
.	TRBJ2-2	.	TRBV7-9	CASSSGHFGELFF	TGTGCCAGCAGCTCCGGACATTTCGGGGAGCTGTTTTTT
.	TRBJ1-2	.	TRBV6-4	CASSATATVDYGYTF	TGTGCCAGCAGTGCCACAGCTACCGTAGACTATGGCTACACCTTC
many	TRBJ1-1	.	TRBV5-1	CASSSIQGFTEAFF	TGCGCCAGCAGCTCGATACAGGGTTTCACTGAAGCTTTCTTT
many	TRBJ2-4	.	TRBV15	CATSRVGKRENIQYF	TGTGCCACCAGCAGAGTTGGGAAAAGGGAAAACATTCAGTACTTC
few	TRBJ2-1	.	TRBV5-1	CASSPKGNEQFF	TGCGCCAGCAGCCCTAAGGGGAATGAGCAGTTCTTC
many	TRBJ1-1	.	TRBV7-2	CASSLTEGKAFF	TGTGCCAGCAGCTTAACGGAGGGAAAAGCTTTCTTT